This T cell receptor (beta chain) was observed in a study of blood T cell repertoires in COVID-19. Using immunoSEQ multiplex PCR, the repertoire was profiled, and TCRdb retains in-frame clones only, with some absent. The table shows approximately 250,000 clones, with roughly 90% occurring only once. CDR1 is MGHRA, CDR2 YSYEKL, per germline. V was clipped by 5 bases and J by 0 bases; unmatched bases: 4. This CDR3 contains 15 residues. This receptor was obtained from a woman in her sixties or seventies with COVID-19, enrolled during active disease. V is TRBV4-1 and J is TRBJ2-1; 7 nucleotides agree with TRBD1. The sequenced sample was peripheral blood. Here the CDR3 reads CASSKTGSSYNEQFF. In DNA form, the CDR3 reads TGCGCCAGCAGCAAGACAGGGTCCTCCTACAATGAGCAGTTCTTC.